The 21 T cell receptor beta chains below were found in one sample sequenced in a study of blood T cell repertoires in COVID-19. Assay used: immunoSEQ multiplex PCR; TCRdb lists only in-frame clones, some missing. Of fewer than 250,000 clones in the sample, around four fifths were seen once. The source material was peripheral blood. The receptors here all came from a man aged 45 to 65 with acute or convalescent COVID-19.

This chain links TRBV19 with TRBJ2-4; 10 nucleotides match TRBD1. CDR1 is LNHDA and CDR2 is SQIVND in the germline V gene (reference sequence). V was pared by 0 bases and J by 1 base, with 3 bases of the junction left unmatched. The CDR3 covers 17 residues. In DNA form, the CDR3 reads TGTGCCAGTAGTATAGATCGGGGACAGGGGGCCAAAAACATTCAGTACTTC. Amino acid sequence: CASSIDRGQGAKNIQYF.

The chain links TRBV24-1 to TRBJ2-3, with 7 nucleotides matching TRBD1. The CDR3 loop spans 16 amino acids. Germline values: CDR1 KGHDR, CDR2 SFDVKD. After removal of 4 bases from V and 6 bases from J, the junction contained 12 bases not matched to a gene. CDR3 sequence: CATSERNPHRGDTQYF. The CDR3 DNA is TGTGCCACCAGTGAACGAAATCCTCACAGGGGTGATACGCAGTATTTT.

V usage is TRBV10-3 and J usage is TRBJ2-3; 9 bases match TRBD1. The junction had 9 bases not matched to a gene; V was cut back by 6 bases and J by 5 bases. Germline values: CDR1 ENHRY, CDR2 SYGVKD. CDR3 length: 15 residues. The CDR3 spells CAISPGTGLEDTQYF. DNA of the CDR3: TGTGCCATCAGCCCCGGGACAGGGTTGGAAGATACGCAGTATTTT.

Regarding this clone: One end of the junction varies from germline; a read error may be responsible. The V gene is TRBV18, the J gene TRBJ1-1; possible D gene TRBD1, 6 bases. The length of the CDR3 is 14 residues. Germline V gives CDR1 KGHSH, CDR2 LQKENI. The CDR3 bases are TGTGCCAGCTCCCCACCGGACAGGAACACTGAAGCTTTCTTT. It is translated as CASSPPDRNTEAFF.

This chain joins TRBV3-1 (or the pseudogene TRBV3-2) and TRBJ2-7; possibly TRBD1 for D (5 bases). The germline gives CDR1 LGHDT, CDR2 YNNKEL (reference sequence). V lost 1 base, J lost 9 bases, and 13 bases lay in between. This CDR3 is 13 amino acids long. The CDR3 DNA sequence: TGTGCCAGCAGCCAAGGTGCCCAGGGTCGGCAGTACTTC. Its protein is CASSQGAQGRQYF.

V and J are TRBV3-1 (or the pseudogene TRBV3-2) and TRBJ1-1; D is undetermined. Germline V lookup: CDR1 LGHDT, CDR2 YNNKEL (reference sequence). CDR3 length: 12 residues. Trimming cost V 4 bases and J 8 bases, with 11 bases left between them. CDR3 sequence reads: CASSPIGAEAFF. The CDR3 nucleotides are TGTGCCAGCAGCCCGATCGGAGCCGAAGCTTTCTTT.

This clone was recorded only once. The chain couples TRBV10-3 to TRBJ1-3; D is possibly TRBD1 (6 bases). This CDR3 spans 13 amino acids. V was shortened by 11 bases and J by 5 bases, with 16 bases between the two germline ends. The V gene's germline CDR1 is ENHRY and CDR2 SYGVKD. The CDR3 protein is CAATGNGRNTIYF. CDR3 sequence (DNA): TGTGCCGCAACAGGGAACGGGAGAAACACCATATATTTT.

The chain uses TRBV5-1 and TRBJ1-3, with TRBD1 matching 9 bases. The CDR3 contains 16 residues. CDR1 and CDR2 (germline): SGHRS, YFSETQ. Trimming cost V 4 bases and J 5 bases; bases outside gene matches: 10. CDR3 loop: CASSPDVQGARNTIYF. CDR3 DNA sequence: TGCGCCAGCAGCCCGGACGTACAGGGGGCGAGAAACACCATATATTTT.

V gene TRBV28 combines with J gene TRBJ2-3, with a tentative D call TRBD2 (6 bases). CDR1 and CDR2 from the germline V gene are MDHEN and SYDVKM. V lost 10 bases and J 1 base, leaving 6 bases between the germline ends. CDR3 length: 11 residues. CDR3 residues: CATSGTDTQYF. CDR3 nucleotide sequence: TGTGCCACTAGCGGCACAGATACGCAGTATTTT.

V usage is TRBV5-1 and J usage is TRBJ2-7; 10 nucleotides line up with TRBD2. V was clipped by 4 bases and J by 13 bases; unmatched bases: 17. CDR3 length: 15 residues. Germline loops: CDR1 SGHRS, CDR2 YFSETQ. CDR3 sequence reads: CASSGQAGGFPANYF. For the CDR3, the DNA is TGCGCCAGCAGCGGCCAAGCGGGAGGGTTCCCCGCGAACTACTTC.

V gene TRBV6-1 combines with J gene TRBJ2-2; D is uncertain. This CDR3 comprises 14 residues. Germline-derived CDR1 and CDR2 are MNHNS and SASEGT. The germline V and J ends were trimmed by 2 bases and 5 bases, with 9 bases remaining between them. CDR3 region: CASSELRVTGELFF. As DNA, the CDR3 is TGTGCCAGCAGTGAACTGAGAGTAACCGGGGAGCTGTTTTTT.

The chain couples TRBV5-4 to TRBJ1-2; D perhaps matches TRBD1 (5 bases). The CDR3 runs to 12 residues. V was cut by 4 bases and J by 7 bases, with 11 bases left in between. Germline V gene data show CDR1 as SGHNT and CDR2 as YYREEE (reference sequence). The CDR3 DNA follows: TGTGCCAGCAGCCGGGGGGGATTTGGCTACACCTTC. Amino acids: CASSRGGFGYTF.

This clone was picked up one time. V gene TRBV5-1 combines with J gene TRBJ2-7; tentative D call: TRBD2 (6 bases). Trimming shortened V by 1 base and J by 8 bases, and 16 bases separated the two germline ends. This CDR3 has 14 amino acids. CDR1 is SGHRS, CDR2 YFSETQ, per germline. CDR3 bases: TGCGCCAGCAGCTTGTCCAGGGAGGCTTTGCAGCAGTACTTC. It is translated as CASSLSREALQQYF. The full variable domain, with the rest looked up from reference TRBV5-1 and TRBJ2-7, is KAGVTQTPRYLIKTRGQQVTLSCSPISGHRSVSWYQQTPGQGLQFLFEYFSETQRNKGNFPGRFSGRQFSNSRSEMNVSTLELGDSALYLCASSLSREALQQYFGPGTRLTVT.

The chain joins TRBV12-3 or TRBV12-4 to TRBJ1-2; a possible D gene is TRBD1 (6 bases). V lost 5 bases and J 10 bases, leaving 11 bases between the germline ends. This CDR3 region has 11 residues. In DNA, the CDR3 is TGTGCCAGCAGTAACTACAGGGCCTACACCTTC. Its protein is CASSNYRAYTF.

This clone was observed once. V gene TRBV7-6 combines with J gene TRBJ2-6; no firm D call. V was pared by 5 bases and J by 2 bases, with 13 bases between. Per the germline V gene, CDR1 is SGHVS and CDR2 is FNYEAQ. CDR3 length: 16 amino acids. DNA of the CDR3: TGTGCCAGCAGCCTACGTGAGGCCGCTGGGGCCAACGTCCTGACTTTC. Its protein is CASSLREAAGANVLTF.

J is TRBJ2-2 and V is TRBV12-3 or TRBV12-4, with D possibly matching TRBD1 (5 bases). Trimming left V 5 bases short and J 6 bases short, with 10 bases between. The CDR3 consists of 13 residues. The CDR3 reads CASSPGWSGELFF. The CDR3 DNA reads as TGTGCCAGCAGTCCAGGGTGGTCCGGGGAGCTGTTTTTT.

The chain has TRBV18 and TRBJ2-5; D perhaps matches TRBD1 (5 bases). With 3 bases removed from V and 5 bases from J, the gap between germline ends came to 10 bases. The CDR3 length is 13 residues. Germline-derived CDR1 and CDR2 are KGHSH and LQKENI. For the CDR3, the DNA is TGTGCCAGCTCACCCAGGGATCTGGAGACCCAGTACTTC. It specifies CASSPRDLETQYF.

This clone was found many times. This rearrangement joins TRBV6-5 to TRBJ2-5, with TRBD2 identical over 7 bases. Trimming removed 0 bases from V and 5 bases from J; junction bases left unmatched: 6. The CDR3 runs to 15 residues. CDR1 is MNHEY and CDR2 is SVGAGI in the germline V gene. This CDR3 reads CASSYSSGSGETQYF. The CDR3 DNA sequence: TGTGCCAGCAGTTACTCTAGCGGGTCCGGGGAGACCCAGTACTTC.

The J gene is TRBJ2-3, the V gene TRBV7-3; D perhaps matches TRBD2 (7 bases). Trimming cost V 5 bases and J 0 bases, with 12 bases left between them. CDR1 is SGHTA and CDR2 is FQGTGA in the germline V gene. The CDR3 has 15 amino acids. CDR3 amino acids: CASSRGASSTDTQYF. The CDR3 coding sequence is TGTGCCAGCAGCCGGGGGGCTTCCAGCACAGATACGCAGTATTTT.

The J gene is TRBJ2-3, the V gene TRBV5-4; 11 bases match TRBD2. The CDR3 runs 17 residues. J gave up 0 bases and V 0 bases, and 3 bases lay outside the gene matches. Germline V gives CDR1 SGHNT, CDR2 YYREEE (reference sequence). CDR3 DNA sequence: TGTGCCAGCAGCTTGGACGCTAGCGGGGGGAGCACAGATACGCAGTATTTT. Its protein product is CASSLDASGGSTDTQYF.

This chain uses TRBV27 with TRBJ2-7; 13 bases are a match to TRBD2. The CDR3 consists of 15 residues. Germline loops: CDR1 MNHEY, CDR2 SMNVEV (reference sequence). V shed 0 bases, J shed 8 bases, and the junction held 4 bases outside the gene matches. The CDR3 sequence is CASSLSWTSGSKQYF. In nucleotides, the CDR3 is TGTGCCAGCAGTTTATCCTGGACTAGCGGGAGTAAGCAGTACTTC.